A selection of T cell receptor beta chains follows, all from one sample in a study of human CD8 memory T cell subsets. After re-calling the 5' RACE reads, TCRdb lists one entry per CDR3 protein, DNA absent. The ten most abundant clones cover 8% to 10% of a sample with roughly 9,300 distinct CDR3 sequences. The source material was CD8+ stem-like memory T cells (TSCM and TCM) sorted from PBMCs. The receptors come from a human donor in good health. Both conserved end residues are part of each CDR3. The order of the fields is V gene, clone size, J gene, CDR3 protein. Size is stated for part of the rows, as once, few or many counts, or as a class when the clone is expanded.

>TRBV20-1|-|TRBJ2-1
CSASGTGPFNEQFF
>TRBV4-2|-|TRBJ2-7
CASKLGEGALEQYF
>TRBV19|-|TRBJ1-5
CASSNGAQPQHF
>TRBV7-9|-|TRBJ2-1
CASSRGLAGDNEQFF
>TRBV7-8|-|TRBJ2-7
CASSPLERYYEQYF
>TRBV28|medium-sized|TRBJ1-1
CASSTPDRMVEAFF
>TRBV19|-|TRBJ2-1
CASSLGTPEQFF
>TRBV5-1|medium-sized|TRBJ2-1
CASSLAGAGREQFF
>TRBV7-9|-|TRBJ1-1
CASSSPGQGITEAFF
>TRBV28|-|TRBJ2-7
CASSLQDRGLGEQYF
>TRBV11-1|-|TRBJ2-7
CASSLVGGPYEQYF
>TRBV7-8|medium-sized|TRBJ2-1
CASSSRGSGSIVHEQFF
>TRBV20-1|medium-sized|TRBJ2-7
CSARDFGSGSYEQYF
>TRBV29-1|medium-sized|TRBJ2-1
CSVEDLSTGRFYNEQFF
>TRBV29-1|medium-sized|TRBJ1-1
CSVRGPGQGPSNTEAFF
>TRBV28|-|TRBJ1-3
CASSHNSGNTIYF
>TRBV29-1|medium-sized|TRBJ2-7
CSVAGTSDSYEQYF
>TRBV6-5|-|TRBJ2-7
CASSYSTGGGPYEQYF
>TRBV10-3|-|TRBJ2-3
CAIRGTDTDTQYF
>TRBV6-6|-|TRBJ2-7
CASSSRDSPYEQYF
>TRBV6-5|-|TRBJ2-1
CASSPTPGGPSYNEQFF
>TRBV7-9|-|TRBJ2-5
CASSSGISETQYF
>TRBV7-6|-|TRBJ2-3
CASSLLGWADTQYF
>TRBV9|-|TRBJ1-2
CASGPTGWGGYTF
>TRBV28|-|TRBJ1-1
CASSQGQGFRTEAFF
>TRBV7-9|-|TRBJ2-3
CASSLGFRDADTQYF
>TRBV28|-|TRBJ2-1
CASSPSQRGRDNEQFF
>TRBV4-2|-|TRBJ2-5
CASSPIREVLAGQETQYF
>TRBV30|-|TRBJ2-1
CAWTFLSSYNEQFF
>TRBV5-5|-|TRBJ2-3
CASSSGGSDTQYF
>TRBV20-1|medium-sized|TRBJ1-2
CSARDGRSRNYGYTF